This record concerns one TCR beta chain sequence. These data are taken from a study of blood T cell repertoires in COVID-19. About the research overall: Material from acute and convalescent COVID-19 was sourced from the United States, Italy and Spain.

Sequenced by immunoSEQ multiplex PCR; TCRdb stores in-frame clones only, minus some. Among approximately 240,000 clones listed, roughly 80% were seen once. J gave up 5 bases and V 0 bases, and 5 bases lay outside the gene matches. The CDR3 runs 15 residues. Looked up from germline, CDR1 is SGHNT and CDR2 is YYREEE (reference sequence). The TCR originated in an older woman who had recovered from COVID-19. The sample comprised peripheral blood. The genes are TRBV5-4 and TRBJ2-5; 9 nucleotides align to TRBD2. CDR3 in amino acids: CASSLGRGGHETQYF. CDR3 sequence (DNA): TGTGCCAGCAGCTTGGGGCGGGGGGGCCACGAGACCCAGTACTTC.